The entry that follows covers one TCR beta chain sequence. Its antigen target is currently unknown. No much larger clone is present one base from it, and per-base qualities are unavailable. Cut back by 2 bases and 1 base, the V and J ends lie 5 bases apart. The germline V gene encodes CDR1 SGHVS and CDR2 FNYEAQ. From the cysteine up to the phenylalanine, the CDR3 has a length of 13 residues. Only CDR3 DNA remains: 39 bases, in frame from the first base. The immunoSEQ platform was used for deep TCRbeta sequencing. The paper's data handling went like this. For further analysis, only productive rearrangements were exported out of the immunoSEQ Analyzer. T cell phenotypes were assigned to bulk TCRbeta clonotypes by matching to single-cell RNA+TCR-seq clones sharing the same TCRbeta sequence. Clone enrichment in tumor was calculated as tumor frequency divided by PBMC frequency from bulk TCR sequencing. GLIPH was used to group TCRs into specificity groups, clusters of distinct TCRs likely recognizing common antigens via shared CDR3 motifs. Drawn from immuneACCESS, this table holds only the in-frame rearrangements with V and J called that TCRdb kept. Clones are partly lost; checked studies trace under half to an unresolved V gene and leave the rest unexplained. D and trimming come from the DNA, and the V and J calls and clone size come from that table. The sample profile shows approximately 34,000 clones; around 73% of them were found once. The ten largest account for around 38% of the sample.

The time point label of this sample denotes: after anti-PD-1 therapy. Genomic DNA extracted from tumor biopsies or peripheral blood was used for bulk TCRbeta sequencing, with input ranging from about 550 ng to 6,004 ng. Every patient was a poor candidate for surgical resection and had histologically proven advanced or metastatic basal or squamous cell carcinoma. Of the 11 patients making up the basal cell carcinoma cohort, roughly 8 underwent bulk tumor TCR sequencing. The data derive from a study of T cells in tumors after PD-1 blockade (dated 2019 in TCRdb). For the study in its entirety: Patients were excluded if they had prior checkpoint blockade, use of systemic immunosuppressants, or recent radiotherapy or other anti-cancer therapy within 4 weeks. Pembrolizumab 200 mg every 3 weeks or cemiplimab 350 mg every 2 weeks was administered to patients. To compare clonotypes in blood versus tumor, bulk TCR sequencing was run on 10 peripheral blood samples drawn from a few patients. RECIST version 1.1 was used to evaluate clinical response. A subset of patients also received ongoing daily vismodegib 150 mg during anti-PD-1 treatment. Paired single-cell RNA and TCR sequencing was performed on site-matched tumors from BCC or SCC patients before and after anti-PD-1 therapy. On average, peripheral blood samples had more than 90,000 TCR templates (range roughly 24,000-257,772) and 35,000 to 40,000 unique clonotypes.

Results the study describes overall, beyond this receptor: Roughly two fifths of the TCR clonotypes from tumors also showed up in blood, and some novel exhausted tumor clones were present in pre-treatment blood, which suggests peripheral recruitment. The source of novel T cell clones was not identified, and lymphoid organs or rare unexpanded clones within the tumor or the tumor periphery could be included among the possible sources.

The chain links TRBV7-6 with TRBJ1-1; the D gene assignment is ambiguous. This receptor was taken from a human donor with basal cell carcinoma. The starting material was PBMCs, obtained after anti-PD-1 treatment. The DNA sequence is as follows: TGTGCCAGCAGCTTACTTCCGAACACTGAAGCTTTCTTT. Its product reads: CASSLLPNTEAFF.